These 5 T cell receptor beta chains originate from one sample sequenced in a study of T-cell memory formation after mild COVID-19. TCRdb passed the 5' RACE reads through MiXCR, listing each CDR3 protein once. The data contain some 300,000 distinct CDR3 sequences, less than 25% of them singletons. Sequencing was carried out using PBMCs or a T cell subset sorted from them (not recorded which). These receptors all stem from a young man who had mild COVID-19 (a few samples of this study predate the infection). Cell type and time point are not known.

This sequence joins TRBV6-2 or TRBV6-3 and TRBJ1-5, with D uncertain. The CDR3 runs 16 residues. Trimming took off 3 bases at V and 2 bases at J, with 14 bases between the two ends. CDR1 and CDR2 from the germline V gene are MNHEY and SVGEGT. The CDR3 protein is CASSYLRLGGNQPQHF. DNA of the CDR3: TGTGCCAGCAGTTATTTGAGGCTGGGAGGCAATCAGCCCCAGCATTTT.

The CDR3, as DNA: TGTGCCAGCAGTTACTCTTGGGGCGAAGGCTACACCTTC. Translating it yields CASSYSWGEGYTF. The rearrangement uses TRBV6-2 or TRBV6-3 and TRBJ1-2; D possibly corresponds to TRBD1 (5 bases). Germline V gives CDR1 MNHEY, CDR2 SVGEGT. Between the trimmed V and J ends, which lost 0 bases and 8 bases, there was a span of 10 bases. There are 13 residues in the CDR3.

This clonotype was counted a few times. V usage is TRBV7-3 and J usage is TRBJ2-7; no clear D gene. V lost 6 bases and J 6 bases, leaving 9 bases between the germline ends. Germline CDR1 is SGHTA and CDR2 is FQGTGA. This CDR3 is built from 11 residues. The CDR3, as DNA: TGTGCCAGCAGGTCCCAGGTCGAGCAGTACTTC. Its translation is CASRSQVEQYF. Full variable domain (remainder filled in from reference TRBV7-3 and TRBJ2-7): GAGVSQTPSNKVTEKGKYVELRCDPISGHTALYWYRQSLGQGPEFLIYFQGTGAADDSGLPNDRFFAVRPEGSVSTLKIQRTERGDSAVYLCASRSQVEQYFGPGTRLTVT.

This clonotype turned up a few times. V and J are TRBV7-2 and TRBJ1-2; no clear D. V gave up 2 bases and J gave up 12 bases, with 16 bases separating them. The CDR3 is 13 amino acids. The germline V gene has CDR1 SGHTA and CDR2 FQGNSA. CDR3 amino acids: CASSLRVDYENTF. The CDR3 DNA reads as TGTGCCAGCAGCTTAAGGGTAGATTACGAAAACACCTTC.

V gene TRBV18 combines with J gene TRBJ2-3; 9 nucleotides align to TRBD2. V trimming: 3 bases; J trimming: 1 base; junction bases outside the gene matches: 2. Germline values: CDR1 KGHSH, CDR2 LQKENI. This CDR3 has 15 amino acids. The CDR3 sequence is CASSPSSGGTDTQYF. The CDR3 region has the DNA TGTGCCAGCTCACCCTCTAGCGGGGGCACAGATACGCAGTATTTT.